What follows are 28 T cell receptor beta chains derived from one specimen sequenced in a study of T cell repertoires in cytomegalovirus infection. These receptors have no known antigen. TCRdb used MiXCR to reprocess the reads, holding one entry per CDR3 protein. Of about half a million distinct CDR3 sequences in the sample, under 55% were seen once. Sequences were derived from cultured PBMCs, sampled from culture after CMV antigen stimulation. The receptors originated from a human donor in good health (CMV status not recorded). Some clones in this sample may be carry-over from other donors' samples.

This clonotype was observed a few times. The chain has TRBV7-2 and TRBJ2-5, with TRBD2 matching over 7 bases. The V gene end was trimmed by 1 base and the J gene end by 1 base; junction bases not matched to a gene: 12. Per the germline V gene, CDR1 is SGHTA and CDR2 is FQGNSA. The CDR3 totals 18 residues. This CDR3 reads CASSLVPPWEGTQETQYF. The CDR3 nucleotides read TGTGCCAGCAGCTTAGTCCCCCCTTGGGAGGGAACCCAAGAGACCCAGTACTTC.

J is TRBJ2-1 and V is TRBV7-9; 14 bases agree with TRBD2. The germline V gene encodes CDR1 SEHNR and CDR2 FQNEAQ (reference sequence). The CDR3 length is 16 residues. V lost 3 bases, J lost 10 bases, and 8 bases stayed unmatched. This CDR3 is CASSFPGLAGGREQFF. As DNA, the CDR3 is TGTGCCAGCAGCTTTCCCGGACTAGCGGGGGGTCGAGAGCAGTTCTTC. Based on the CDR3 plus reference TRBV7-9 and TRBJ2-1, the full variable domain is DTGVSQNPRHKITKRGQNVTFRCDPISEHNRLYWYRQTLGQGPEFLTYFQNEAQLEKSRLLSDRFSAERPKGSFSTLEIQRTEQGDSAMYLCASSFPGLAGGREQFFGPGTRLTVL.

This clonotype was counted a few times. The V gene is TRBV6-1, the J gene TRBJ1-5, with D perhaps matching TRBD1 (6 bases). V lost 6 bases, J lost 9 bases, and 18 bases lay in between. The CDR3 is 14 residues long. Looked up from germline, CDR1 is MNHNS and CDR2 is SASEGT. The DNA for the CDR3 is TGTGCCAGCAGGCTTAATGTACAGGGAGGGCCCCAGCATTTT. Amino acids: CASRLNVQGGPQHF.

J is TRBJ2-7 and V is TRBV20-1, with 9 bases fitting TRBD1. The CDR3 is 15 amino acids. V lost 0 bases, J lost 6 bases, and 9 bases stayed unmatched. Germline V gives CDR1 DFQATT, CDR2 SNEGSKA (reference sequence). CDR3 loop: CSARDLGQGFGEQYF. DNA for the CDR3: TGCAGTGCTAGAGATCTGGGACAGGGTTTCGGCGAGCAGTACTTC.

The gene calls are TRBV6-2 or TRBV6-3 and TRBJ1-4; D may be TRBD1 (5 bases). The CDR3 is 17 amino acids. Trimming cost V 2 bases and J 7 bases, with 20 bases left between them. CDR1 and CDR2 from the germline V gene are MNHEY and SVGEGT. As DNA, the CDR3 is TGTGCCAGCAGTTACGCCCCCCTCGGTCCCCAGGGTGAAAAACTGTTTTTT. Encoded protein: CASSYAPLGPQGEKLFF.

The rearrangement joins TRBV4-1 to TRBJ2-1, with 7 bases lining up with TRBD2. V shed 3 bases, J shed 10 bases, and the junction held 15 bases outside the gene matches. This CDR3 has 16 residues. Germline V gene lookup returns CDR1 MGHRA and CDR2 YSYEKL. The CDR3 nucleotides read TGCGCCAGCAGCCAGGCGACTAGCTCCCCGCTGTCGGAGCAGTTCTTC. It encodes CASSQATSSPLSEQFF.

The chain carries TRBV29-1 and TRBJ2-1; TRBD1 or TRBD2 may be the D gene (6 bases each). Per the germline V gene, CDR1 is SQVTM and CDR2 is ANQGSEA. CDR3 length equals 18 residues. The ends were cut back, 6 bases at V and 5 bases at J, with 29 bases in the middle. This chain's CDR3 is CSVPRGPYAGSANNEQFF. CDR3 DNA: TGCAGCGTGCCCAGGGGCCCTTACGCGGGGTCAGCGAACAATGAGCAGTTCTTC.

The rearrangement links TRBV19 to TRBJ1-5, with unresolved D. Trimming took 8 bases from V and 9 from J, leaving 20 bases between them. The CDR3 is 14 amino acids. CDR1 is LNHDA, CDR2 SQIVND, per germline (reference sequence). CDR3: CASDAPAVRGPQHF. The CDR3, as DNA: TGTGCCAGTGACGCCCCTGCAGTTAGAGGGCCCCAGCATTTT.

The rearrangement uses TRBV7-2 and TRBJ2-7; the match to TRBD2 covers 10 bases. This CDR3 has 16 amino acids. CDR1 is SGHTA, CDR2 FQGNSA, per germline. The V segment lost 0 bases and the J segment 4 bases; nucleotides outside the gene matches: 6. In DNA, the CDR3 is TGTGCCAGCAGCTTAGCGCCTAGCGGGGGAGAGTACGAGCAGTACTTC. Protein sequence: CASSLAPSGGEYEQYF.

The genes are TRBV4-3 and TRBJ2-1, with 8 bases identical to TRBD2. The CDR3 has 16 amino acids. CDR1 is LGHNA, CDR2 YSLEER, per germline. Trimming removed 0 bases from V and 6 bases from J; junction bases left unmatched: 7. CDR3 in amino acids: CASSQELGLALNEQFF. The CDR3 DNA sequence: TGCGCCAGCAGCCAAGAGCTAGGACTAGCCCTCAATGAGCAGTTCTTC.

This sequence joins TRBV15 and TRBJ2-7; tentatively, D is TRBD1 (6 bases). The CDR3 contains 13 residues. CDR1 and CDR2 from the germline V gene are LNHNV and YYDKDF (reference sequence). Trimming shortened V by 8 bases and J by 2 bases, and 13 bases separated the two germline ends. CDR3 DNA sequence: TGTGCCACCGGTCGGGACAATCCCTACGAGCAGTACTTC. This translates into CATGRDNPYEQYF.

This clonotype was counted between two and nine times. CDR3 sequence reads: CAWDRAMNTEAFF. In DNA, the CDR3 is TGTGCCTGGGACAGGGCCATGAACACTGAAGCTTTCTTT. The chain links TRBV30 to TRBJ1-1, with 7 bases aligning to TRBD1. The CDR3 loop spans 13 amino acids. The V gene's germline CDR1 is GTSNPN and CDR2 SVGIG (reference sequence). The V segment lost 5 bases and the J segment 0 bases; nucleotides outside the gene matches: 3. The whole variable domain, filled in from reference TRBV30 and TRBJ1-1, reads SQTIHQWPATLVQPVGSPLSLECTVEGTSNPNLYWYRQAAGRGLQLLFYSVGIGQISSEVPQNLSASRPQDRQFILSSKKLLLSDSGFYLCAWDRAMNTEAFFGQGTRLTVV.

The chain uses TRBV20-1 and TRBJ2-3, with TRBD1 identical over 7 bases. The CDR3 is 15 amino acids. CDR1 and CDR2 from the germline V gene are DFQATT and SNEGSKA (reference sequence). V shed 6 bases, J shed 3 bases, and the junction held 12 bases outside the gene matches. The CDR3 DNA follows: TGCAGTGCCGCCGCGACAGGGATTGCGACAGATACGCAGTATTTT. It encodes CSAAATGIATDTQYF.

This clonotype occurred a few times. This chain uses TRBV15 with TRBJ1-4; 9 bases are shared with TRBD1. The CDR3 spans 15 residues. J gave up 6 bases and V 7 bases, and 9 bases lay outside the gene matches. Germline values: CDR1 LNHNV, CDR2 YYDKDF (reference sequence). The CDR3 DNA reads TGTGCCACCAAACGACCGGGACAGGGTGATGAAAAACTGTTTTTT. It translates to CATKRPGQGDEKLFF. Combining the CDR3 with reference TRBV15 and TRBJ1-4 gives the whole variable domain DAMVIQNPRYQVTQFGKPVTLSCSQTLNHNVMYWYQQKSSQAPKLLFHYYDKDFNNEADTPDNFQSRRPNTSFCFLDIRSPGLGDTAMYLCATKRPGQGDEKLFFGSGTQLSVL.

This rearrangement joins TRBV12-3 or TRBV12-4 to TRBJ2-1, with 11 positions matching TRBD2. V lost 7 bases to trimming and J lost 0 bases; unmatched junction nucleotides: 11. The CDR3 spans 18 residues. The CDR3 DNA reads as TGTGCCAGCACTGCCATCGGGACTAGCGGCCGCTCCTACAATGAGCAGTTCTTC. It is translated as CASTAIGTSGRSYNEQFF.

V and J are TRBV7-2 and TRBJ2-1; TRBD1 matches at 8 bases. V lost 5 bases and J lost 3; bases outside the gene matches: 3. Germline V lookup: CDR1 SGHTA, CDR2 FQGNSA. The CDR3 has 14 residues. CDR3 coding DNA: TGTGCCAGCAGCCGGACAGGGCGCTACAATGAGCAGTTCTTC. Amino acid sequence: CASSRTGRYNEQFF.

The J gene is TRBJ2-5, the V gene TRBV7-2, with 7 bases identical to TRBD2. V lost 3 bases to trimming and J lost 2 bases; unmatched junction nucleotides: 9. This CDR3 is built from 16 residues. Germline CDR1 SGHTA, CDR2 FQGNSA. Here the CDR3 DNA reads TGTGCCAGCAGCTTCAGACTGCGGGAGAAGCAAGAGACCCAGTACTTC. Translating gives CASSFRLREKQETQYF.

The chain employs TRBV12-3 or TRBV12-4 and TRBJ2-1; D not resolved. The ends were cut back, 6 bases at V and 8 bases at J, with 20 bases in the middle. CDR3 length equals 15 residues. The CDR3 nucleotides are TGTGCCAGCAGGCCCCCGGGCCTCCTTCGCGATGAGCAGTTCTTC. It encodes CASRPPGLLRDEQFF.

The chain carries TRBV2 and TRBJ2-2, with a tentative D call TRBD1 (6 bases). The CDR3 sequence is 16 residues long. The V gene lost 5 bases and the J gene lost 0 bases, with 13 bases spanning the gap. Germline CDR1 and CDR2: SNHLY and FYNNEI. CDR3 region: CASSYLGGTNTGELFF. The CDR3 nucleotides are TGTGCCAGCAGTTACCTAGGGGGAACGAACACCGGGGAGCTGTTTTTT.

This clonotype was counted a single time. V usage is TRBV6-6 and J usage is TRBJ1-5; D unresolved. Deletions cut 0 bases from V and 3 bases from J, with 12 bases between. The CDR3 is 16 amino acids. The V gene's germline CDR1 is MNHNY and CDR2 SVGAGI (reference sequence). The CDR3 DNA follows: TGTGCCAGCAGTTACTCACGCGGACCGGACAATCAGCCCCAGCATTTT. This codes for CASSYSRGPDNQPQHF.

A remark on this clonotype: One end of the junction fails to match germline, which may point to a read error. The CDR3: CASSELMTGTSPKF. Written as DNA, the CDR3 is TGTGCCAGCAGCGAACTCATGACCGGGACTAGCCCAAAGTTC. This chain links TRBV7-2 with TRBJ2-7; the match to TRBD2 covers 9 bases. Germline V gene data show CDR1 as SGHTA and CDR2 as FQGNSA. This CDR3 is built from 14 residues.

This clonotype has just a few counts. This chain joins TRBV11-2 and TRBJ2-3, with TRBD2 matching over 8 bases. Per the germline V gene, CDR1 is SGHAT and CDR2 is FQNNGV. The CDR3 totals 16 residues. Trimming took 1 base from V and 4 from J; bases not matched to a gene: 7. CDR3: CASSLAGSGKADTQYF. The DNA of the CDR3 is TGTGCCAGCAGCTTAGCAGGTAGCGGGAAGGCAGATACGCAGTATTTT. Using reference TRBV11-2 and TRBJ2-3 for the parts outside the CDR3, the full variable domain is EAGVAQSPRYKIIEKRQSVAFWCNPISGHATLYWYQQILGQGPKLLIQFQNNGVVDDSQLPKDRFSAERLKGVDSTLKIQPAKLEDSAVYLCASSLAGSGKADTQYFGPGTRLTVL.

The CDR3 sequence: CASSSDRFGEQYF. The CDR3 region has the DNA TGTGCCAGCAGCTCGGACAGGTTCGGGGAGCAGTACTTC. The genes are TRBV7-6 and TRBJ2-7; 7 nucleotides agree with TRBD1. This CDR3 is 13 amino acids long. Germline assignment: CDR1 SGHVS and CDR2 FNYEAQ. With 4 bases clipped from V and 7 bases from J, the junction kept 7 bases outside the gene matches.

The rearrangement uses TRBV12-3 or TRBV12-4 and TRBJ2-5; D might be TRBD1 (6 bases). The CDR3 extends over 15 amino acids. V lost 4 bases and J lost 5, with 17 bases in between. CDR3: CASSYTGSLGETQYF. Written as DNA, the CDR3 is TGTGCCAGCAGTTATACAGGGTCGCTGGGGGAGACCCAGTACTTC.

Points on this clonotype: Relative to the germline gene, one junction end is altered; a read error may explain this. The chain is built from TRBV6-2 or TRBV6-3 and TRBJ2-7; maybe TRBD1 (6 bases). The CDR3 runs to 11 residues. The V gene's germline CDR1 is MNHEY and CDR2 SVGEGT. The chain's CDR3 is CASSRRGQHYF. CDR3 in DNA: TGTGCCAGCAGCCGCCGAGGACAGCACTACTTC.

The V call is TRBV29-1, the J call TRBJ1-2; D ambiguous. This CDR3 has 11 residues. V was shortened by 4 bases and J by 6 bases, with 9 bases between the two germline ends. The germline V gene has CDR1 SQVTM and CDR2 ANQGSEA. CDR3 DNA: TGCAGCGTTGGTGTACGGGATGGCTACACCTTC. Protein product: CSVGVRDGYTF.

The rearrangement joins TRBV7-8 to TRBJ2-5, with 12 bases that match TRBD2. The CDR3 covers 18 residues. In germline, CDR1 is SGHVS, CDR2 FQNEAQ. J gave up 1 base and V 1 base, and 7 bases lay outside the gene matches. DNA of the CDR3: TGTGCCAGCAGCTTAGACGGACTAGCGGGGCTGATCCAAGAGACCCAGTACTTC. Translated, it gives CASSLDGLAGLIQETQYF.

The chain is built from TRBV20-1 and TRBJ2-7; maybe TRBD2 (6 bases). The germline CDR1 and CDR2 sequences are DFQATT and SNEGSKA (reference sequence). This CDR3 is 13 amino acids long. Between the trimmed V and J ends, which lost 4 bases and 4 bases, there was a span of 14 bases. The CDR3 DNA is TGCAGTGCTATTCGGGGGAGTGGGTACGAGCAGTACTTC. Protein sequence: CSAIRGSGYEQYF.